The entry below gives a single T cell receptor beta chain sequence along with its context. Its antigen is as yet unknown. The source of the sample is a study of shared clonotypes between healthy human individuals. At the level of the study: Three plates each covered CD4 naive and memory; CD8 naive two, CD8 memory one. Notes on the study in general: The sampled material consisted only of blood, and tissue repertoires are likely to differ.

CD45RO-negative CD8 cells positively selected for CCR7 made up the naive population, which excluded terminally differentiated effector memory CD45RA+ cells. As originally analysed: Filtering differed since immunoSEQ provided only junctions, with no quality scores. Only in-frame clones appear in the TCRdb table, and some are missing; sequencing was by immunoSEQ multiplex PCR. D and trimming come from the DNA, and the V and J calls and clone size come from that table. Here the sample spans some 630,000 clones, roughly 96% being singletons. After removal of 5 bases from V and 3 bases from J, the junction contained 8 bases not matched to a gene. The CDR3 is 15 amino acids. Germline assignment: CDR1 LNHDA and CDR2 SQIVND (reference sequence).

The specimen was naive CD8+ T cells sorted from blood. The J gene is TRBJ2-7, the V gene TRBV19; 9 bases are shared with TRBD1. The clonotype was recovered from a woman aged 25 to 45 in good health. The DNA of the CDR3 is TGTGCCAGTAGTGCCTTCCCGGGACAGGGCTACGAGCAGTACTTC. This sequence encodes CASSAFPGQGYEQYF.